This T cell receptor beta chain was profiled in a study of T cell changes during pregnancy in multiple sclerosis (dated by TCRdb to between 2017 and 2020). A note on the overall study: The study looked at changes in the T cell repertoire across pregnancy in women with multiple sclerosis.

In the case of this clone: Its antigen has not been determined. There are no base qualities to consult, and no much larger clone falls within one base.

The library was built by means of the immunoSEQ multiplex PCR assay. Held by TCRdb, this immuneACCESS table contains in-frame sequences only and omits some clones. Under half of the omission traces to an unresolved V gene where checked; the cause of the rest is unknown. In all, the sample holds around 52,000 clones, and just under 90% of those were seen once. The ten largest clones represent roughly 5.2% of the sample. CDR1 and CDR2 (SGHDT, YYEEEE) derive from the germline V gene. After removal of 4 bases from V and 1 base from J, the junction retains 4 bases not matched to a gene. Including cysteine and phenylalanine, the CDR3 has 14 amino acids. Only the CDR3 DNA stays, 42 bases, in frame from base 1.

This chain is built from TRBV5-6 and TRBJ2-5; TRBD2 aligns with 7 central bases. What was sequenced was peripheral blood from another person, used as feeder cells. The TCR originated in a human donor whose cells served as feeder cells for cultures in a pregnancy study. The DNA sequence follows: TGTGCCAGCAGCCGTAGCGGGCTCCAAGAGACCCAGTACTTC. Its coded protein is CASSRSGLQETQYF.